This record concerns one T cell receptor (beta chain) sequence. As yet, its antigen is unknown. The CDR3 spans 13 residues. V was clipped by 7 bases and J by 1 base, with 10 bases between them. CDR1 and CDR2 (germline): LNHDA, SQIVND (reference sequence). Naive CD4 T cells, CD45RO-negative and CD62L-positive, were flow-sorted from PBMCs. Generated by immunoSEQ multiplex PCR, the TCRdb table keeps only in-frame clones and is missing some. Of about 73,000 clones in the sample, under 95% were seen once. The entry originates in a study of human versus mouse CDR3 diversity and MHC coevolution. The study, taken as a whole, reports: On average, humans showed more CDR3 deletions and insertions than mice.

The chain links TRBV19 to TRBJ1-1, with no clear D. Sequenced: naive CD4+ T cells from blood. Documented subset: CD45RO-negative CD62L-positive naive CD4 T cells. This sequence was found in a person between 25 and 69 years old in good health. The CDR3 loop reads CASTGRENTEAFF. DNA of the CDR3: TGTGCCAGTACAGGCAGAGAGAACACTGAAGCTTTCTTT.